This T cell receptor beta chain stems from a study of Ad26.COV2.S vaccination and SARS-CoV-2 variants. Study at large: Intramuscular Ad26.COV2.S doses were given once or twice, 56 days apart.

The V end was cut by 0 bases, the J end by 6 bases, with 4 bases between. Germline CDR1 reads LGHNA; CDR2 reads YNFKEQ. The CDR3 is 12 amino acids. Documented treatment: 19 received Ad26.COV2.S at low or high dose, single or two shots; roughly five received placebo; per-sample allocation not given. The samples date from day 63 after the first vaccine or placebo injection. Sequencing used immunoSEQ multiplex PCR; TCRdb keeps in-frame clones, though not all of them. Of roughly 380,000 clones listed, 85% to 90% are singletons. The rearrangement links TRBV4-2 to TRBJ2-3; D is unresolved. The material sequenced was peripheral blood, taken in a trial of Ad26.COV2.S vaccine versus placebo. The TCR originated in a person between 18 and 65 years old who received the Ad26.COV2.S COVID-19 vaccine or a placebo. This CDR3 is CASSQDSDTQYF. CDR3 DNA: TGTGCCAGCAGCCAAGATTCCGATACGCAGTATTTT.